These 9 T cell receptor beta chains were sequenced from one sample in a study of memory CD4+ T cells and cytomegalovirus serostatus. The sort gate was single viable CD3+CD4+CD8-CD45RO+ cells for memory CD4+ T cells. Data came from immunoSEQ multiplex PCR; TCRdb stores just in-frame clones and leaves some out. The sample contains fewer than 75,000 clones, approximately 79% of which appear only once. Sequencing was performed on memory CD4+ T cells from blood. All receptors derive from an adult in good health and CMV-seronegative.

As DNA, the CDR3 is TGTGCCTGGGGGGCTTTACTAGCGGGAGATACTGATACGCAGTATTTT. Protein product: CAWGALLAGDTDTQYF. The chain couples TRBV30 to TRBJ2-3, with 11 bases identical to TRBD2. From germline, CDR1 is GTSNPN and CDR2 SVGIG (reference sequence). The CDR3 totals 16 residues. J gave up 6 bases and V 5 bases, and 13 bases lay outside the gene matches.

This sequence joins TRBV5-1 and TRBJ2-5, with 11 bases fitting TRBD2. After removal of 3 bases from V and 5 bases from J, the junction contained 3 bases not matched to a gene. The length of the CDR3 is 14 residues. Germline assignment: CDR1 SGHRS and CDR2 YFSETQ. This chain's CDR3 is CASSWGTSGETQYF. The CDR3 DNA follows: TGCGCCAGCAGCTGGGGGACTAGCGGCGAGACCCAGTACTTC.

The rearrangement links TRBV28 to TRBJ2-7; 9 nucleotides align to TRBD1. After removal of 5 bases from V and 4 bases from J, the junction contained 9 bases not matched to a gene. The CDR3 totals 15 residues. Germline V lookup: CDR1 MDHEN, CDR2 SYDVKM. For the CDR3, the DNA is TGTGCCAGCAGTCCCCCGGGACAGGGTGGGTACGAGCAGTACTTC. Encoded protein: CASSPPGQGGYEQYF.

V usage is TRBV7-9 and J usage is TRBJ2-7; D remains ambiguous. The CDR3 has 12 residues. The germline gives CDR1 SEHNR, CDR2 FQNEAQ (reference sequence). Trimming removed 7 bases from V and 5 bases from J, with 12 bases in between. The CDR3 region is CASTRLGHEQYF. The CDR3 nucleotides are TGTGCCAGCACCCGCCTTGGTCACGAGCAGTACTTC.

The chain carries TRBV5-5 and TRBJ2-2, with 10 bases identical to TRBD1. The V and J ends lost 4 bases and 2 bases, in that order; junction bases with no gene match: 5. Germline V CDR1 and CDR2: SGHKS, YYEKEE (reference sequence). The CDR3 consists of 16 residues. CDR3 region: CASSGGTGVNTGELFF. CDR3 sequence (DNA): TGTGCCAGCAGCGGAGGGACAGGGGTTAACACCGGGGAGCTGTTTTTT.

In its sample, this clone was seen once. The V gene is TRBV2, the J gene TRBJ2-3; TRBD2 aligns across 8 bases. Germline values: CDR1 SNHLY, CDR2 FYNNEI. This CDR3 region has 17 residues. After removal of 5 bases from V and 0 bases from J, the junction contained 10 bases not matched to a gene. CDR3 nucleotide sequence: TGTGCCAGCAGTTGGTCAGGGGCGGGGGGTAGCACAGATACGCAGTATTTT. Translating gives CASSWSGAGGSTDTQYF.

The chain has TRBV5-6 and TRBJ2-5; TRBD1 matches 7 bases. V dropped 4 bases and J dropped 1; count of bases not matched to a gene: 10. The germline V gene encodes CDR1 SGHDT and CDR2 YYEEEE. CDR3 length equals 16 residues. The CDR3 reads CASSKGRGQPQETQYF. CDR3 DNA sequence: TGTGCCAGCAGCAAAGGCAGGGGACAGCCCCAAGAGACCCAGTACTTC.

The CDR3 protein is CASARDFKTEQFF. CDR3 coding DNA: TGTGCCAGCGCAAGGGACTTTAAAACTGAGCAGTTCTTC. This chain uses TRBV19 with TRBJ2-1; the D gene is possibly TRBD2 (6 bases). Germline-derived CDR1 and CDR2 are LNHDA and SQIVND (reference sequence). V was shortened by 9 bases and J by 9 bases, with 18 bases between the two germline ends. This CDR3 is built from 13 residues.

The gene calls are TRBV10-3 and TRBJ2-5; D is possibly TRBD1 (6 bases). V shed 10 bases and J shed 7 bases, with 16 bases lying between them. The CDR3 sequence is 12 residues long. Germline values: CDR1 ENHRY, CDR2 SYGVKD. This chain's CDR3 is CATTQGAATQYF. CDR3 DNA sequence: TGTGCCACGACACAGGGAGCCGCGACCCAGTACTTC.